This is a list of T cell receptor beta chains from one sample in a study of shared clonotypes between healthy human individuals. Method: immunoSEQ multiplex PCR; TCRdb's copy keeps in-frame clones and lacks some. The sample contains more than 150,000 clones, approximately 95% of which appear only once. The sample comprised naive CD4+ T cells sorted from blood. These receptors were obtained from a woman aged 25 to 45 in good health. Each CDR3 is given with its conserved first and last residue.

TRBV5-5	TRBJ2-7	CASSLGAVSYEQYF
TRBV9	TRBJ2-2	CASSPTTYINTGELFF
TRBV7-8	TRBJ1-1	CASSLVTEEAFF
TRBV11-2	TRBJ1-1	CASSLDTAYTEAFF
TRBV27	TRBJ2-6	CASRRRTRTGIFTGANVLTF
TRBV27	TRBJ2-1	CARMRDPLYNEQFF
TRBV11-3	TRBJ2-3	CASSLGRSGDTQYF
TRBV27	TRBJ2-2	CASSLDSGTPGELFF
TRBV11-1	TRBJ1-1	CASSPGQGQNTEAFF
TRBV14	NA	CASSRRSSAYEQYF
TRBV6-5	TRBJ2-7	CASSYSRGTYEQYF
TRBV6-1	TRBJ2-7	CASSLLTSGTYEQYF
TRBV20-1	TRBJ2-7	CSAPSSYEQYF
TRBV28	TRBJ2-7	CASQTSGGTYEQYF
TRBV5-1	TRBJ1-3	CASSFQGGSGNTIYF
TRBV28	TRBJ2-7	CASSLARIVVYEQYF
TRBV28	TRBJ1-1	CASSLQGALPSEAFF
TRBV28	TRBJ2-7	CASSFGYEQYF
TRBV28	TRBJ1-5	CASSLGGQPQHF
TRBV5-5	TRBJ2-7	CASSVEGKGTGVTYEQYF
TRBV7-9	TRBJ1-5	CASSLGFSNQPQHF
TRBV5-1	NA	CASSEPSSYEQYF
TRBV7-2	TRBJ2-7	CASSPGLAGASYEQYF
TRBV19	TRBJ2-7	CASSQDGGGEQYF
TRBV5-1	TRBJ2-5	CASSLATVQETQYF
TRBV18	TRBJ2-5	CASSPRTAAQETQYF
TRBV18	TRBJ2-7	CASSPAGPGSPYEQYF
TRBV18	TRBJ2-7	CASSPPRPRHEQYF
TRBV4-2	TRBJ2-3	CASSQAAGGGLDTQYF
TRBV7-2	TRBJ1-2	CASSLAQGSGYYGYTF
TRBV28	NA	CASSNNGGASYEQYF
TRBV28	TRBJ1-5	CASLPGARDQPQHF
TRBV7-9	NA	CASSPGQGAYEQYF
TRBV2	TRBJ2-7	CASSEYRDIQQYF
TRBV7-8	TRBJ1-6	CASSLGGENSPLHF
TRBV28	TRBJ1-5	CASSSQAGTGGNQPQHF
TRBV30	TRBJ1-4	CAWSVGTSGDTNEKLFF
TRBV30	TRBJ2-2	CAWTDNTGELFF
TRBV2	NA	CASTRQGLHEQYF
TRBV9	TRBJ2-1	CASSVEGYNEQFF
TRBV9	TRBJ2-1	CASSVRLAGGDEQFF
TRBV5-1	TRBJ2-7	CASTLTGGTYEQYF
TRBV16	TRBJ2-7	CASSQSGTFSYEQYF
TRBV29-1	TRBJ2-7	CSVDATGEQYF
TRBV19	TRBJ2-1	CASTKARGDYNEQFF
TRBV5-6	TRBJ2-5	CASSMPQETQYF